This TCR beta chain comes out of a study of early T cells in non-severe SARS-CoV-2 infection. As for the study in general: The study sequenced bulk RNA from unsorted whole blood, with chains unpaired.

Individual cDNA molecules were tagged with unique molecular identifiers. From the 5' RACE reads, TCRdb called clonotypes with MiXCR, one entry per CDR3 protein. This table has tens of thousands of distinct CDR3 sequences, roughly 12% appearing once. This clonotype was seen many times. The antigen is not known. Study-level points and caveats: Sequences matched to VDJdb favored anti-spike CD8 responses, while private and CD4 specificities were missed.

The CDR3 has 13 residues. Trimming took off 6 bases at V and 9 bases at J, with 12 bases between the two ends. The sequence came from an adult who was a healthcare worker with PCR-confirmed SARS-CoV-2 infection or an uninfected control (not recorded which). The source was whole blood, collected at baseline. The V call is TRBV12-3 or TRBV12-4, the J call TRBJ1-6; D not resolved. CDR3 amino acids: CASSLLESSPLHF. CDR3 nucleotide sequence: TGTGCCAGCAGCTTGCTGGAGAGTTCACCCCTCCACTTT.